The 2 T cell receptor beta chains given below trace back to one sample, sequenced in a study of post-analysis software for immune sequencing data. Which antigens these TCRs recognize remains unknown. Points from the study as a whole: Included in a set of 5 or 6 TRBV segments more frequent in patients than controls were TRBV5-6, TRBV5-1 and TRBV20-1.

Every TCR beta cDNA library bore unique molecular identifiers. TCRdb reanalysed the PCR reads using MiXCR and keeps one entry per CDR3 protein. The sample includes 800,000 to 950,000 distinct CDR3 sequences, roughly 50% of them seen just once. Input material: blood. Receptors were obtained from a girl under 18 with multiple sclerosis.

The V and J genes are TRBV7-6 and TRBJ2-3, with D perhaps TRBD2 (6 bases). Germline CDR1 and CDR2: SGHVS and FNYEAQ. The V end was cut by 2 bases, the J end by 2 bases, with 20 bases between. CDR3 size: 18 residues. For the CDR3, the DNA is TGTGCCAGCAGCTTAAGTCCTCCGGGAGCTGGGGCCACAGATACGCAGTATTTT. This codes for CASSLSPPGAGATDTQYF. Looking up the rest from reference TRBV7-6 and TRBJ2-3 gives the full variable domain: GAGVSQSPRYKVTKRGQDVALRCDPISGHVSLYWYRQALGQGPEFLTYFNYEAQQDKSGLPNDRFSAERPEGSISTLTIQRTEQRDSAMYRCASSLSPPGAGATDTQYFGPGTRLTVL.

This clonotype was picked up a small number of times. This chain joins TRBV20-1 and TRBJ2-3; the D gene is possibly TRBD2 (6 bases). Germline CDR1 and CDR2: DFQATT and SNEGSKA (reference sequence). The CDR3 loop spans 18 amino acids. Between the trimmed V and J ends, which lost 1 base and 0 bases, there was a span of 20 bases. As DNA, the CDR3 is TGCAGTGCTAGAGCCCCTCCAGGTAGCGGAGGTAGCACAGATACGCAGTATTTT. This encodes CSARAPPGSGGSTDTQYF.